This T cell receptor beta chain was sequenced during a study of shared clonotypes between healthy human individuals. Profiling relied on immunoSEQ multiplex PCR, and the TCRdb table lists in-frame clones only, not all of them. The data contain nearly 500,000 clones, approximately 80% of them singletons. Between the trimmed V and J ends, which lost 3 bases and 4 bases, there was a span of 14 bases. The CDR3 has 14 amino acids. The V gene's germline CDR1 is SGHTS and CDR2 YDEGEE. Material: PBMCs. V and J are TRBV5-8 and TRBJ2-7, with D possibly being TRBD1 or TRBD2 (5 bases each). The source of this sequence is a woman aged 35 to 49 in good health. Some clones in this sample may be carry-over from other donors' samples. For the CDR3, the DNA is TGTGCCAGCAGCTACCGCACGGGACCATACGAGCAGTACTTC. It specifies CASSYRTGPYEQYF.